A selection of T cell receptor beta chains follows, all from one sample in a study of cytomegalovirus exposure and HLA in healthy donors. Profiling relied on immunoSEQ multiplex PCR, and the TCRdb table lists in-frame clones only, not all of them. The sample consists of about 150,000 clones, 60% to 80% of them appearing once. Specimen: PBMCs. All receptors come from a woman in her 30s in good health and CMV-seronegative. Each CDR3 is given with its conserved first and last residue. D genes are given only for firm matches. Part of the rows lack a size; the others show once, few, many or a class for expanded clones.

d_gene	v_gene	abundance	j_gene	CDR3nt	CDR3aa
TRBD1	TRBV18	few	TRBJ1-1	TGTGCCAGCTCTGTTCCGGCAGGGACAGGGATTCTGAACACTGAAGCTTTCTTT	CASSVPAGTGILNTEAFF
TRBD1	TRBV19	few	TRBJ2-5	TGTGCCAGTAGTTCCCCGGACAGGGGAATCGGGGAGACCCAGTACTTC	CASSSPDRGIGETQYF
TRBD1	TRBV2	.	TRBJ2-7	TGTGCCAGCAGTAAACGGGACAGGGGATGGAACGAGCAGTACTTC	CASSKRDRGWNEQYF
.	TRBV10-2	.	TRBJ1-1	TGCGCCAGCAGTGAATTTCTCGGGACTGAAGCTTTCTTT	CASSEFLGTEAFF
TRBD1	TRBV11-2	.	TRBJ1-1	TGTGCCAGCAGCTTCCGACAGGGGTGGTACACTGAAGCTTTCTTT	CASSFRQGWYTEAFF
TRBD1	TRBV19	.	TRBJ2-2	TGTGCCAGTAGTACAACCGGGACAGTCACCGGGGAGCTGTTTTTT	CASSTTGTVTGELFF
TRBD1	TRBV7-2	.	TRBJ2-3	TGTGCCAGCAGCCTAGGACAGGGTGGCACAGATACGCAGTATTTT	CASSLGQGGTDTQYF
TRBD2	TRBV10-3	.	TRBJ2-3	TGTGCCATCAGCGCTAGCGGGGTGGGAGATACGCAGTATTTT	CAISASGVGDTQYF
.	TRBV18	.	TRBJ1-2	TGTGCCAGCTCACCAGCAGTTGGCTACACCTTC	CASSPAVGYTF
TRBD1	TRBV7-3	.	TRBJ1-1	TGTGCCAGCAGCCGAACACAGGGGATCGCTGAAGCTTTCTTT	CASSRTQGIAEAFF
.	TRBV6-6	.	TRBJ2-6	TGTGCCAGCAGTTCCATCGAGGGGGCCAACGTCCTGACTTTC	CASSSIEGANVLTF
.	TRBV6-5	.	TRBJ1-3	TGTGCCAGCAGTTCTACAGCTTCTGGAAACACCATATATTTT	CASSSTASGNTIYF
.	TRBV11-1	.	TRBJ2-4	TGTGAGGGGTATATAGCCAAAAACATTCAGTACTTC	CEGYIAKNIQYF
.	TRBV6-6	.	TRBJ1-5	TGTGCCAGCAGTTACCCGATGGCGGCCCAGCATTTT	CASSYPMAAQHF
TRBD1	TRBV7-9	.	TRBJ1-2	TGTGCCAGCAGCCCCCGGACAGGGTATGGCTACACCTTC	CASSPRTGYGYTF
TRBD1	TRBV30	.	TRBJ2-3	TGTGCCTGGAGGGGGACAGGTACAGATACGCAGTATTTT	CAWRGTGTDTQYF
TRBD1	TRBV30	.	TRBJ1-4	TGTGCTGGGGGACAGGGATTTGAAAAACTGTTTTTT	CAGGQGFEKLFF
TRBD1	TRBV9	.	TRBJ1-3	TGTGCCAGCAGCGTAGGGACAGGCACTGGAAACACCATATATTTT	CASSVGTGTGNTIYF
TRBD1	TRBV4-1	.	TRBJ1-1	TGCGCCAGCGGGGCACAGGGGGCGACGAACACTGAAGCTTTCTTT	CASGAQGATNTEAFF
TRBD2	TRBV19	.	TRBJ2-1	TGTGCCAGTGAGGTGGGACTACCGCGCGGGGGGAGGTACAATGAGCAGTTCTTC	CASEVGLPRGGRYNEQFF
.	TRBV6-1	once	TRBJ1-3	TGTGCCAGCATCCTTCGTCCCGGAAACACCATATATTTT	CASILRPGNTIYF
.	TRBV6-5	.	TRBJ1-1	TGTGCCAGCAGTTCCTACCTCAGGGACACTGAAGCTTTCTTT	CASSSYLRDTEAFF
.	TRBV10-1	.	TRBJ1-1	TGCGCCAGCAGTGCGACAGCGAACACTGAAGCTTTCTTT	CASSATANTEAFF
TRBD2	TRBV2	once	TRBJ2-5	TGTGCCAGCGGACTAGCGGAGGGATGGTACCAAGAGACCCAGTACTTC	CASGLAEGWYQETQYF
.	TRBV5-1	.	TRBJ2-7	TGCGCCAGCAGCTTAGGGGGGGCCAGATCCTACGAGCAGTACTTC	CASSLGGARSYEQYF
TRBD1	TRBV6-5	.	TRBJ2-6	TGTGCCAGCAGGGGGACAGTGAAGGCCAACGTCCTGACTTTC	CASRGTVKANVLTF
.	TRBV7-6	.	TRBJ1-1	TGTGCCAGCAGCGTTCCGGACACGAACACTGAAGCTTTCTTT	CASSVPDTNTEAFF
.	TRBV30	.	TRBJ1-1	TGTGCCTGGAGTCTAGGGGTCGGGGGGACTGAAGCTTTCTTT	CAWSLGVGGTEAFF
.	TRBV14	.	TRBJ2-3	TGTGCCAGCAGCCAAGAGCCGACTACCACAGATACGCAGTATTTT	CASSQEPTTTDTQYF